This entry lists 12 T cell receptor beta chains sequenced from one sample in a study of blood T cells in healthy people across ages (dated by TCRdb to the mid-2010s). The library relied on 5' RACE. The sequencer listed for this sample is Illumina HiSeq 2500. A second PCR of about 6 to 11 cycles was run with a J-beta primer mix and a sample-barcoded 5' primer. Through fastp at Q25 and MiXCR, TCRdb rebuilt clones from the public reads, retaining in-frame beta chains. CDR3 protein duplicates are merged, each entry listing the most common genes and DNA. Within this sample are some 710,000 distinct CDR3 sequences, with roughly 46% of them counted one time only. Of the sample, over 15% falls within the top ten clones. Sequencing input: blood. The receptors stem from a man older than 75 in good health.

A note on this clonotype: A read error may produce the germline difference seen at one junction end. The chain carries TRBV20-1 and TRBJ2-5; D gene ambiguous. Germline V gene lookup returns CDR1 DFQATT and CDR2 SNEGSKA (reference sequence). The CDR3 is 14 amino acids. CDR3 sequence (DNA): TGCAGTGCTTTCCCTCTCGCGATCCAAGAGACCCGGTACTTC. Translating it yields CSAFPLAIQETRYF.

This clonotype turned up a few times. The J gene is TRBJ2-5, the V gene TRBV12-3 or TRBV12-4, with 12 bases lining up with TRBD2. The CDR3 covers 16 residues. After removal of 6 bases from V and 1 base from J, the junction contained 6 bases not matched to a gene. DNA for the CDR3: TGTGCCAGCAGGAAAACTAGCGGGAGGTTCCAAGAGACCCAGTACTTC. Translating gives CASRKTSGRFQETQYF.

This clonotype was seen more than once but under ten times. The V gene is TRBV6-4, the J gene TRBJ2-7; 10 nucleotides agree with TRBD1. CDR3 size: 13 residues. V lost 5 bases and J lost 6; bases outside the gene matches: 4. The germline V gene encodes CDR1 MRHNA and CDR2 SNTAGT. As DNA, the CDR3 is TGTGCCAGCAGTAGGGACAGGGGTTTCGAGCAGTACTTC. Residues: CASSRDRGFEQYF.

The chain combines TRBV12-3 or TRBV12-4 with TRBJ2-7, with TRBD2 matching over 7 bases. With 6 bases clipped from V and 3 bases from J, the junction kept 8 bases outside the gene matches. The CDR3 sequence is 14 residues long. The CDR3 loop reads CASSSKGGFYEQYF. CDR3 bases: TGTGCCAGCAGCTCTAAGGGAGGGTTCTACGAGCAGTACTTC.

This clonotype has a handful of counts. The V gene is TRBV24-1, the J gene TRBJ1-5; D is perhaps TRBD1 (5 bases). V lost 3 bases, J lost 4 bases, and 12 bases lay in between. The CDR3 sequence is 15 residues long. CDR1 is KGHDR and CDR2 is SFDVKD in the germline V gene. The CDR3 DNA sequence: TGTGCCACCAGTGATACCGGGACGACTAATCAGCCCCAGCATTTT. Amino acid sequence: CATSDTGTTNQPQHF.

The genes are TRBV30 and TRBJ1-2; 7 bases map to TRBD1. The CDR3 totals 15 residues. The junction had 8 bases not matched to a gene; V was cut back by 0 bases and J by 4 bases. Per the germline V gene, CDR1 is GTSNPN and CDR2 is SVGIG (reference sequence). The CDR3, as DNA: TGTGCCTGGAGTGTGGCAGGGGGTAGTTTCTATGGCTACACCTTC. This translates into CAWSVAGGSFYGYTF.

The chain carries TRBV12-5 and TRBJ2-1; perhaps TRBD2 as D (6 bases). Trimming left V 7 bases short and J 14 bases short, with 30 bases between. CDR1 LGHNT and CDR2 FRNRAP come from the germline V gene. The CDR3 runs 16 residues. In DNA, the CDR3 is TGTGCTAGTGCCCCCTCGGGAATCGGCGGGCCGGGGGTGGAGTTCTTC. Encoded protein: CASAPSGIGGPGVEFF.

A few counts support this clonotype. Here the CDR3 DNA reads TGCAGTCTAACATATGGCGGGAGTTACGAGCAGTACTTC. It codes for CSLTYGGSYEQYF. The gene calls are TRBV20-1 and TRBJ2-7; 7 bases are a match to TRBD2. J gave up 4 bases and V 8 bases, and 11 bases lay outside the gene matches. This CDR3 has 13 residues. CDR1 and CDR2 from the germline V gene are DFQATT and SNEGSKA (reference sequence).

As for this clonotype: The junction does not match germline at one end; this may be a read error. The chain has TRBV9 and TRBJ2-3, with TRBD2 as a possible D gene (5 bases). The germline V gene has CDR1 SGDLS and CDR2 YYNGEE. The CDR3 consists of 14 residues. The CDR3 region is CASSVHPGGDAQYF. The CDR3 bases are TGTGCCAGCAGCGTCCACCCCGGAGGAGATGCGCAGTATTTT.

This chain uses TRBV28 with TRBJ1-6; weak D call: TRBD1 (5 bases). This CDR3 spans 15 amino acids. Deletions cut 4 bases from V and 3 bases from J, with 10 bases between. In germline, CDR1 is MDHEN, CDR2 SYDVKM. CDR3 in amino acids: CASSSKTDYNSPLHF. DNA for the CDR3: TGTGCCAGCAGTTCGAAGACAGACTATAATTCACCCCTCCACTTT.

There are a few counts of this clonotype. This chain links TRBV5-1 with TRBJ2-2; a possible D gene is TRBD1 (5 bases). The germline V gene has CDR1 SGHRS and CDR2 YFSETQ. V dropped 7 bases and J dropped 5 bases, with 15 bases sitting between them. This CDR3 spans 14 amino acids. CDR3 amino acids: CASQVGARTGELFF. For the CDR3, the DNA is TGCGCCAGCCAAGTTGGGGCCCGAACCGGGGAGCTGTTTTTT. Drawing the rest from reference TRBV5-1 and TRBJ2-2, the complete variable domain is KAGVTQTPRYLIKTRGQQVTLSCSPISGHRSVSWYQQTPGQGLQFLFEYFSETQRNKGNFPGRFSGRQFSNSRSEMNVSTLELGDSALYLCASQVGARTGELFFGEGSRLTVL.

The chain combines TRBV10-3 with TRBJ2-1; perhaps TRBD1 as D (5 bases). V was shortened by 3 bases and J by 13 bases, with 19 bases between the two germline ends. The V gene's germline CDR1 is ENHRY and CDR2 SYGVKD. This CDR3 spans 14 amino acids. The CDR3 nucleotides are TGTGCCATCAGTGAAGGGGAAGTAAAAGAGACCCAGTTCTTC. It codes for CAISEGEVKETQFF.